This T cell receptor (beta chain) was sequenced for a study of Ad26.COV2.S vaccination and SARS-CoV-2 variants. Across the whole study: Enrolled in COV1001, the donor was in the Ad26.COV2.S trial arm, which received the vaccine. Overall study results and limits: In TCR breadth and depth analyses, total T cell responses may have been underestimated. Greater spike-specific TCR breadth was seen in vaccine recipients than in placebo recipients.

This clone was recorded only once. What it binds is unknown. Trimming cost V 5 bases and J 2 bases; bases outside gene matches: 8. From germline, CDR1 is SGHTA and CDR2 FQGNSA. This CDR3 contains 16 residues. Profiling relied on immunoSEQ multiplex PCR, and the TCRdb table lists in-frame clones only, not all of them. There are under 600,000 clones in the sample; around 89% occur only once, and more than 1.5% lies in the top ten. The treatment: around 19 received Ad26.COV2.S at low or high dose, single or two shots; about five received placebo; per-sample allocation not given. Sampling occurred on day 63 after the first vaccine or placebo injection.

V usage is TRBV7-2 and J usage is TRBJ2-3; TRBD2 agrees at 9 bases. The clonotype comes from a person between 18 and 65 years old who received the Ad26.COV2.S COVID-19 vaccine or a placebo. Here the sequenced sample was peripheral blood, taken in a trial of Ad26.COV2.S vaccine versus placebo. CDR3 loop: CASSRGGGADTDTQYF. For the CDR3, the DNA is TGTGCCAGCAGCAGAGGCGGGGGGGCCGACACAGATACGCAGTATTTT.